Below, 31 T cell receptor beta chains from the same sample are listed, as sequenced in a study of PD-1 blockade in classical Hodgkin lymphoma. The time point: cycle 4 day 1 (C4D1), after 6 weeks of nivolumab. Brentuximab vedotin exposure varied, and every patient relapsed after autologous stem cell transplantation. From thawed PBMCs, CD8+ T cells were isolated by magnetic negative selection. TCRdb's table, derived via immunoSEQ multiplex PCR, lists solely in-frame clones and lacks some. The repertoire has 15,000 to 25,000 clones, roughly 82% of them found once; the top ten carry 7.3%. This specimen was CD8+ T cells from blood, taken before the fourth cycle of nivolumab. These receptors originate from a human donor with classical Hodgkin lymphoma.

The rearrangement uses TRBV7-3 and TRBJ2-7; possible D gene TRBD1, 6 bases. Germline V CDR1 and CDR2: SGHTA, FQGTGA. CDR3 length equals 15 residues. The V gene lost 4 bases and the J gene lost 0 bases, with 13 bases spanning the gap. In DNA, the CDR3 is TGTGCCAGCAGCTACGGGACAATAACCTCCTACGAGCAGTACTTC. Amino acid sequence: CASSYGTITSYEQYF.

The chain links TRBV27 to TRBJ2-7; tentatively, D is TRBD2 (5 bases). Trimming pared 5 bases from V and 0 bases from J, leaving 11 bases between. The CDR3 is made up of 14 amino acids. Germline V gives CDR1 MNHEY, CDR2 SMNVEV (reference sequence). The CDR3 reads CASSDRGLSYEQYF. In DNA form, the CDR3 reads TGTGCCAGCAGTGACCGCGGGCTCTCCTACGAGCAGTACTTC.

The J gene is TRBJ2-1, the V gene TRBV5-1, with 8 bases aligning to TRBD1. CDR1 and CDR2 (germline): SGHRS, YFSETQ. This CDR3 is built from 14 residues. The V and J ends lost 1 base and 7 bases, in that order; junction bases with no gene match: 4. CDR3 in DNA: TGCGCCAGCAGCTTGTTCACAGGGGGGAATGAGCAGTTCTTC. It is translated as CASSLFTGGNEQFF.

The chain links TRBV9 to TRBJ2-1; 8 bases fit TRBD2. The CDR3 extends over 14 amino acids. The V segment lost 4 bases and the J segment 7 bases; nucleotides outside the gene matches: 7. In germline, CDR1 is SGDLS, CDR2 YYNGEE. CDR3 in DNA: TGTGCCAGCAGCTCCCGGACTAGCCTAAATGAGCAGTTCTTC. Translated: CASSSRTSLNEQFF.

The chain recombines TRBV15 with TRBJ2-5; maybe TRBD2 (6 bases). V lost 1 base to trimming and J lost 2 bases, with 14 bases between them. The CDR3 has 16 residues. Germline CDR1 reads LNHNV; CDR2 reads YYDKDF (reference sequence). The CDR3 region is CATSRVLGTLQETQYF. The CDR3, as DNA: TGTGCCACCAGCAGAGTCCTTGGGACTCTTCAAGAGACCCAGTACTTC.

The rearrangement uses TRBV4-1 and TRBJ1-2; 9 nucleotides match TRBD1. The CDR3 is made up of 15 amino acids. The V gene's germline CDR1 is MGHRA and CDR2 YSYEKL. With V trimmed by 3 bases and J by 4 bases, 6 bases remained unmatched. Here the CDR3 DNA reads TGCGCCAGCAGCCAGGGAACACAGGGGGCCTATGGCTACACCTTC. This translates into CASSQGTQGAYGYTF.

This sequence joins TRBV7-9 and TRBJ2-4; D not certain. CDR1 is SEHNR and CDR2 is FQNEAQ in the germline V gene (reference sequence). V was cut by 5 bases and J by 3 bases, with 17 bases left in between. CDR3 size: 16 residues. The CDR3 region is CASSAEMSRYKNIQYF. For the CDR3, the DNA is TGTGCCAGCAGCGCAGAGATGTCTAGGTACAAAAACATTCAGTACTTC.

The genes are TRBV10-1 and TRBJ2-2; no clear D. The germline V gene encodes CDR1 WNHNN and CDR2 SYGVQD (reference sequence). The CDR3 covers 14 residues. The V and J ends lost 2 bases and 1 base respectively, with 5 bases between them. CDR3 in amino acids: CASSEAGNTGELFF. CDR3 DNA sequence: TGCGCCAGCAGTGAGGCAGGGAACACCGGGGAGCTGTTTTTT.

This chain uses TRBV27 with TRBJ2-7; 11 bases agree with TRBD2. V gave up 3 bases and J gave up 2 bases; unmatched junction bases: 6. Germline loops: CDR1 MNHEY, CDR2 SMNVEV (reference sequence). This CDR3 spans 16 amino acids. In DNA form, the CDR3 reads TGTGCCAGCAGTTTTGTCTTAGCGGGGGGGCCCTACGAGCAGTACTTC. Translated, it gives CASSFVLAGGPYEQYF.

This clone has just a few counts. V and J are TRBV7-9 and TRBJ1-3; D unclear. V dropped 0 bases and J dropped 2 bases, with 5 bases sitting between them. Germline values: CDR1 SEHNR, CDR2 FQNEAQ (reference sequence). The CDR3 loop spans 14 amino acids. The CDR3 region has the DNA TGTGCCAGCAGCTTAGCTGTGGCTGGAAACACCATATATTTT. Its translation is CASSLAVAGNTIYF.

This clone was observed once. This chain links TRBV10-2 with TRBJ1-1, with D possibly TRBD1 on 5 matching bases. The germline CDR1 and CDR2 sequences are WSHSY and SAAADI. V lost 10 bases, J lost 1 base, and 13 bases lay in between. This CDR3 contains 13 residues. This chain's CDR3 is CAMLLGANTEAFF. In nucleotides, the CDR3 is TGCGCCATGCTACTAGGGGCGAACACTGAAGCTTTCTTT.

This chain uses TRBV5-8 with TRBJ1-1, with D possibly matching TRBD1 (5 bases). The V gene lost 2 bases and the J gene lost 4 bases, with 12 bases spanning the gap. This CDR3 spans 14 amino acids. CDR1 is SGHTS and CDR2 is YDEGEE in the germline V gene. The CDR3 region is CASSFFGDATEAFF. DNA for the CDR3: TGTGCCAGCAGCTTTTTCGGGGACGCCACTGAAGCTTTCTTT.

The rearrangement joins TRBV6-5 to TRBJ2-7, with 7 bases that match TRBD2. CDR1 and CDR2 from the germline V gene are MNHEY and SVGAGI. V was pared by 2 bases and J by 4 bases, with 8 bases of the junction left unmatched. The CDR3 extends over 15 amino acids. The CDR3 region has the DNA TGTGCCAGCAGTTACGGGGCGGGGGTCCCATACGAGCAGTACTTC. Its translation: CASSYGAGVPYEQYF.

V is TRBV19 and J is TRBJ1-5, with D hard to call. Trimming took 8 bases from V and 0 from J, leaving 11 bases between them. The CDR3 runs to 14 residues. The germline gives CDR1 LNHDA, CDR2 SQIVND (reference sequence). The CDR3 sequence: CASRGGYSNQPQHF. CDR3 DNA: TGTGCCAGTCGGGGAGGGTATAGCAATCAGCCCCAGCATTTT.

This chain connects TRBV7-6 to TRBJ1-1, with 7 nucleotides matching TRBD1. CDR3 length: 14 residues. V lost 6 bases, J lost 7 bases, and 11 bases stayed unmatched. Germline CDR1 is SGHVS and CDR2 is FNYEAQ. This CDR3 reads CASSYTGDGNEAFF. DNA for the CDR3: TGTGCCAGCAGTTATACAGGGGATGGTAATGAAGCTTTCTTT.

This sequence joins TRBV18 and TRBJ2-2; possibly TRBD2 for D (6 bases). The V and J ends lost 2 bases and 8 bases respectively, with 15 bases between them. Germline values: CDR1 KGHSH, CDR2 LQKENI. The CDR3 spans 15 residues. CDR3 protein: CASSPGDSPAGELFF. CDR3 DNA sequence: TGTGCCAGCTCACCAGGGGACTCCCCAGCGGGGGAGCTGTTTTTT. Full variable domain (missing parts from reference TRBV18 and TRBJ2-2): NAGVMQNPRHLVRRRGQEARLRCSPMKGHSHVYWYRQLPEEGLKFMVYLQKENIIDESGMPKERFSAEFPKEGPSILRIQQVVRGDSAAYFCASSPGDSPAGELFFGEGSRLTVL.

V usage is TRBV5-1 and J usage is TRBJ2-5, with D perhaps matching TRBD2 (5 bases). Germline V lookup: CDR1 SGHRS, CDR2 YFSETQ. V was shortened by 2 bases and J by 2 bases, with 10 bases between the two germline ends. The length of the CDR3 is 14 residues. The CDR3 spells CASSLTGIQETQYF. The CDR3 DNA reads as TGCGCCAGCAGCTTAACCGGGATTCAAGAGACCCAGTACTTC.

The chain combines TRBV9 with TRBJ1-1; possible D gene TRBD1, 5 bases. V was clipped by 0 bases and J by 4 bases, with 13 bases between them. Germline assignment: CDR1 SGDLS and CDR2 YYNGEE. CDR3 length: 15 amino acids. CDR3 loop: CASSVGHRRGTEAFF. CDR3 in DNA: TGTGCCAGCAGCGTAGGTCACAGGCGGGGCACTGAAGCTTTCTTT.

By share, this clone counts as medium-sized. The chain has TRBV20-1 and TRBJ1-2; D remains unclear. The CDR3 is made up of 11 amino acids. Trimming removed 5 bases at V and 8 bases at J, with 12 bases between. From germline, CDR1 is DFQATT and CDR2 SNEGSKA (reference sequence). CDR3 bases: TGCAGTGCTGGTGAAAGGGCCGGCTACACCTTC. Translating gives CSAGERAGYTF.

The rearrangement joins TRBV27 to TRBJ1-6; 8 bases agree with TRBD1. J lost 7 bases, V lost 5 bases, and 7 bases had no gene match. Germline values: CDR1 MNHEY, CDR2 SMNVEV (reference sequence). This CDR3 has 15 residues. CDR3 DNA: TGTGCCAGCAGTCCGGACAGGGCATTAAATTCACCCCTCCACTTT. Its protein product is CASSPDRALNSPLHF.

This clone was counted only a few times. The V and J genes are TRBV5-4 and TRBJ1-2; 7 bases map to TRBD1. Germline trimming cut 9 bases from V and 8 bases from J; bases unmatched to any gene: 19. Germline CDR1 reads SGHNT; CDR2 reads YYREEE (reference sequence). The CDR3 loop spans 15 amino acids. The CDR3 nucleotides are TGTGCCATCCCGCCCGTCCCCCAGGGGGTGGGGGGCTACACCTTC. Protein: CAIPPVPQGVGGYTF.

The chain employs TRBV4-1 and TRBJ2-7; D uncertain. The CDR3 totals 16 residues. Germline V gene data show CDR1 as MGHRA and CDR2 as YSYEKL. Trimming shortened V by 3 bases and J by 0 bases, and 15 bases separated the two germline ends. The CDR3 nucleotides are TGCGCCAGCAGCCACATCCTAATGGAGAGCTCCTACGAGCAGTACTTC. Its protein is CASSHILMESSYEQYF.

This clone was detected only a few times. The V and J genes are TRBV6-5 and TRBJ2-7; D gene ambiguous. The CDR3 contains 14 residues. Germline V gene sequence: CDR1 MNHEY, CDR2 SVGAGI. V dropped 0 bases and J dropped 2 bases, with 8 bases sitting between them. CDR3 sequence reads: CASSYSGPAYEQYF. CDR3 DNA sequence: TGTGCCAGCAGTTACTCAGGGCCCGCCTACGAGCAGTACTTC.

The chain employs TRBV7-2 and TRBJ1-2; tentative D call: TRBD1 (5 bases). CDR1 SGHTA and CDR2 FQGNSA come from the germline V gene. V lost 1 base, J lost 5 bases, and 17 bases lay in between. The CDR3 spans 16 residues. This chain's CDR3 is CASSLGQGGPTYGYTF. CDR3 DNA sequence: TGTGCCAGCAGCTTAGGCCAGGGAGGCCCCACTTATGGCTACACCTTC.

This clone has just one count. The gene calls are TRBV25-1 and TRBJ2-1; 12 bases agree with TRBD1. Germline lookup yields CDR1 MGHDK and CDR2 SYGVNS. The CDR3 runs to 15 residues. V lost 11 bases to trimming and J lost 8 bases; unmatched junction nucleotides: 13. The CDR3 sequence: CASTPGQGAKDEQFF. Here the CDR3 DNA reads TGTGCCTCTACTCCGGGACAGGGGGCGAAAGATGAGCAGTTCTTC.

The V gene is TRBV28, the J gene TRBJ2-5; no clear D gene. This CDR3 is 14 amino acids long. CDR1 and CDR2 from the germline V gene are MDHEN and SYDVKM. Trimming removed 3 bases at V and 0 bases at J, with 8 bases between. In DNA form, the CDR3 reads TGTGCCAGCAGTTTTCTTTTGAACCAAGAGACCCAGTACTTC. Protein: CASSFLLNQETQYF.

The chain combines TRBV6-5 with TRBJ1-6, with D possibly being TRBD1 (5 bases). The germline gives CDR1 MNHEY, CDR2 SVGAGI. V was cut by 5 bases and J by 9 bases, with 17 bases left in between. CDR3 length: 15 residues. CDR3 coding DNA: TGTGCCAGCAGTCCAAGTGGGGGGGGACGTTCACCCCTCCACTTT. Translating it yields CASSPSGGGRSPLHF.

Only a few counts were recorded for this clone. This chain connects TRBV27 to TRBJ2-7; possible D gene TRBD1, 6 bases. The V gene lost 2 bases and the J gene lost 2 bases, with 7 bases spanning the gap. Germline V gene lookup returns CDR1 MNHEY and CDR2 SMNVEV (reference sequence). The CDR3 has 13 residues. The CDR3 loop is CASSLQGPYEQYF. CDR3 sequence (DNA): TGTGCCAGCAGTTTACAGGGGCCCTACGAGCAGTACTTC.

The chain couples TRBV7-6 to TRBJ2-7; possibly TRBD1 for D (6 bases). The germline CDR1 and CDR2 sequences are SGHVS and FNYEAQ. There are 18 residues in the CDR3. The V end was cut by 0 bases, the J end by 3 bases, with 21 bases between. As DNA, the CDR3 is TGTGCCAGCAGCTTAGCGGAAAATCCGGGACAAGGGCTCTACGAGCAGTACTTC. Protein product: CASSLAENPGQGLYEQYF.

The chain joins TRBV19 to TRBJ1-2; D is unclear. Trimming took off 5 bases at V and 3 bases at J, with 7 bases between the two ends. Germline lookup yields CDR1 LNHDA and CDR2 SQIVND (reference sequence). The length of the CDR3 is 12 residues. DNA of the CDR3: TGTGCCAGTAGTCCAGACCACTATGGCTACACCTTC. Its protein is CASSPDHYGYTF.

The V gene is TRBV11-2, the J gene TRBJ2-1, with D hard to call. Deletions cut 1 base from V and 7 bases from J, with 11 bases between. CDR3 length: 14 residues. Germline assignment: CDR1 SGHAT and CDR2 FQNNGV. Here the CDR3 DNA reads TGTGCCAGCAGCTTAGTCCTGGCGCTGAATGAGCAGTTCTTC. Translating gives CASSLVLALNEQFF.